The entry that follows covers one T cell receptor beta chain sequence. The data are from a study of blood T cell repertoires in COVID-19. About the research overall: There were acute and convalescent COVID-19 samples, and they came from the United States, Italy and Spain. T cells, B-cell-depleted T cells, or PBMCs supplied cDNA or gDNA.

In the authors' methods: Estimation of nucleated cell counts relied on the amplification of reference gene primers. Method: immunoSEQ multiplex PCR; TCRdb's copy keeps in-frame clones and lacks some. V, J and clone size are those of that table, while D and trimming were read from the DNA. The sample consists of tens of thousands of clones, roughly 80% of them appearing once. Germline assignment: CDR1 MDHEN and CDR2 SYDVKM. The CDR3 has 14 residues. Trimming removed 3 bases at V and 0 bases at J, with 6 bases between. The chain has TRBV28 and TRBJ1-5; no firm D call. The sample comprised peripheral blood. This TCR was sampled from a human donor in a cohort sampled during active COVID-19. CDR3 DNA: TGTGCCAGCAGTTTTCTAACTAGCAATCAGCCCCAGCATTTT. It is translated as CASSFLTSNQPQHF. Variable domain in full (rest from reference TRBV28 and TRBJ1-5): DVKVTQSSRYLVKRTGEKVFLECVQDMDHENMFWYRQDPGLGLRLIYFSYDVKMKEKGDIPEGYSVSREKKERFSLILESASTNQTSMYLCASSFLTSNQPQHFGDGTRLSIL.